This TCR beta chain was captured by sequencing in a study of blood T cell repertoires in COVID-19. Overall study: Specimens from acute and convalescent COVID-19 originated in the United States, Italy and Spain. The cDNA or gDNA used as material had been derived from T cells, B-cell-depleted T cells, or PBMCs.

The study drew participants aged roughly 18 to 89 years from approximately 23 US areas. Cohorts were assigned according to the clinical history that participants reported. Only in-frame clones appear in the TCRdb table, and some are missing; sequencing was by immunoSEQ multiplex PCR. The sample holds approximately 220,000 clones, around 84% seen once. Germline values: CDR1 KGHSH, CDR2 LQKENI. V dropped 4 bases and J dropped 5; count of bases not matched to a gene: 2. There are 13 residues in the CDR3. The sequence was collected from a woman between 40 and 50 years old who had recovered from COVID-19. Sample: PBMCs or T cells enriched from blood (not recorded which). The V gene is TRBV18, the J gene TRBJ1-2, with 9 bases aligning to TRBD1. CDR3 in amino acids: CASSQTGGYGYTF. CDR3 DNA sequence: TGTGCCAGCTCACAGACAGGGGGGTATGGCTACACCTTC.